The rows below give T cell receptor beta chains drawn from one sample of a study of blood T cell repertoires in COVID-19. The protocol was immunoSEQ multiplex PCR, while the TCRdb copy is restricted to in-frame clones and leaves out a portion. The sample lists about 240,000 clones, 75% to 90% occurring once. Sample: peripheral blood. These receptors were taken from a woman aged 60-70 years with active or convalescent COVID-19. The CDR3 runs from the conserved cysteine through the conserved F or W. D genes are given only for firm matches. Rows may omit the clone size; those that give it use once, few, many or a size class.

size,V,D,J,CDR3,DNA
.,TRBV12-3/TRBV12-4,.,TRBJ1-2,CASSFQDYGYTF,TGTGCCAGCAGCTTTCAGGACTATGGCTACACCTTC
once,TRBV19,.,TRBJ2-7,CASSFSLANEQYF,TGTGCCAGTAGTTTCTCCCTCGCGAACGAGCAGTACTTC
.,TRBV30,TRBD2,TRBJ2-2,CAWSRGRASGNTGELFF,TGTGCCTGGAGCCGGGGGAGGGCCAGTGGTAATACCGGGGAGCTGTTTTTT
.,TRBV12-3/TRBV12-4,TRBD1,TRBJ1-3,CASSQGAGDTIYF,TGTGCCAGCAGTCAGGGGGCGGGGGACACCATATATTTT
.,TRBV7-2,.,TRBJ2-7,CASSLGTASNEQYF,TGTGCCAGCAGCTTAGGGACAGCCTCCAACGAGCAGTACTTC
.,TRBV2,.,TRBJ2-3,CASVGTSTDTQYF,TGTGCCAGCGTCGGGACAAGCACAGATACGCAGTATTTT
.,TRBV13,TRBD2,TRBJ2-1,CASSSNAGGPYNEQFF,TGTGCCAGCAGCTCGAATGCGGGGGGGCCTTACAATGAGCAGTTCTTC
.,TRBV19,TRBD1,TRBJ1-2,CASSMSPGTGYGYTF,TGTGCCAGTAGTATGTCCCCAGGGACAGGCTATGGCTACACCTTC
.,TRBV6-6,TRBD2,TRBJ2-3,CATQFSGGGNTDTQYF,TGTGCCACCCAATTTAGCGGGGGGGGCAACACAGATACGCAGTATTTT
.,TRBV10-3,TRBD2,TRBJ2-5,CAISDPTSGGQETQYF,TGTGCCATCAGTGACCCGACTAGCGGGGGGCAAGAGACCCAGTACTTC
.,TRBV24-1,.,TRBJ1-2,CATSDGGIGGYTF,TGTGCCACCAGTGATGGGGGGATCGGTGGCTACACCTTC
.,TRBV6-2/TRBV6-3,.,TRBJ2-5,CASSYSGRGTQYF,TGTGCCAGCAGTTACTCCGGCCGGGGGACCCAGTACTTC
.,TRBV11-3,.,TRBJ2-5,CASSPNRIQETQYF,TGTGCCAGCAGCCCTAACAGGATTCAAGAGACCCAGTACTTC
.,TRBV20-1,TRBD1,TRBJ2-4,CSASDQGVFKNIQYF,TGCAGTGCTAGTGATCAGGGGGTTTTTAAAAACATTCAGTACTTC
.,TRBV27,.,TRBJ1-2,CASSLSGGFYGYTF,TGTGCCAGCAGTTTATCGGGAGGTTTCTATGGCTACACCTTC
.,TRBV6-2/TRBV6-3,TRBD1,TRBJ2-7,CASSYSKTGGGYEQYF,TGTGCCAGCAGTTACTCGAAGACAGGGGGCGGCTACGAGCAGTACTTC
.,TRBV7-9,TRBD1,TRBJ2-7,CASSLGQGAEQYF,TGTGCCAGCAGCCTGGGACAGGGTGCCGAGCAGTACTTC
.,TRBV18,TRBD1,TRBJ1-2,CASSPVTGGNYGYTF,TGTGCCAGCTCCCCTGTGACAGGGGGAAACTATGGCTACACCTTC
.,TRBV25-1,TRBD2,TRBJ2-3,CASSETGTSGDDTDTQYF,TGTGCCAGCAGTGAAACCGGGACTAGCGGGGACGACACAGATACGCAGTATTTT
.,TRBV7-2,TRBD1,TRBJ1-2,CASSPAGDSLWGYTF,TGTGCCAGCAGCCCCGCCGGGGACAGCCTGTGGGGCTACACCTTC
once,TRBV18,.,TRBJ1-6,CASSTTGFKNSPLHF,TGTGCCAGCTCAACTACAGGATTCAAGAATTCACCCCTCCACTTT
.,TRBV2,.,TRBJ2-2,CASRGRPNTGGLFF,TGTGCCAGCAGGGGACGTCCCAACACCGGGGGGCTGTTTTTT
.,TRBV5-4,TRBD2,TRBJ2-3,CASSLMTSGGFTDTQYF,TGTGCCAGCAGCTTGATGACTAGCGGGGGGTTCACAGATACGCAGTATTTT
.,TRBV18,.,TRBJ1-6,CASSPENSPLHF,TGTGCCAGCTCACCCGAGAATTCACCCCTCCACTTT
.,TRBV7-8,TRBD1,TRBJ1-2,CASSPRTGGDAYTF,TGTGCCAGCAGCCCGAGGACAGGGGGAGATGCCTACACCTTC
.,TRBV18,TRBD1,TRBJ1-2,CASSPGKNRGNYGYTF,TGTGCCAGCTCACCGGGGAAGAACAGGGGGAACTATGGCTACACCTTC
.,TRBV7-9,.,TRBJ1-1,CASSLGTEAFF,TGTGCCAGCAGCCTAGGGACAGAAGCTTTCTTT
.,TRBV3-1/TRBV3-2,TRBD2,TRBJ2-2,CASSQTRLAGGKVRTGELFF,TGTGCCAGCAGCCAAACCCGCCTAGCGGGGGGTAAAGTTAGGACCGGGGAGCTGTTTTTT
once,TRBV28,TRBD1,TRBJ1-2,CASRPGQGARGYTF,TGTGCCAGCAGACCCGGACAGGGGGCGCGGGGCTACACCTTC
.,TRBV12-3/TRBV12-4,.,TRBJ1-2,CASSFGGYGYTF,TGTGCCAGCAGTTTTGGAGGCTATGGCTACACCTTC
.,TRBV18,.,TRBJ2-1,CASSPRRGSTYNEQFF,TGTGCCAGCTCACCAAGAAGGGGTAGCACCTACAATGAGCAGTTCTTC
few,TRBV3-1/TRBV3-2,.,TRBJ2-7,CASSDSRREPVLEQYF,TGTGCCAGCAGCGACTCTAGACGGGAACCCGTTCTCGAGCAGTACTTC
.,TRBV5-1,TRBD1,TRBJ1-3,CASSPAGQASSGNTIYF,TGCGCCAGCAGCCCGGCGGGACAGGCGAGCTCTGGAAACACCATATATTTT
.,TRBV10-1,TRBD1,TRBJ2-3,CASSEQGVDTQYF,TGCGCCAGCAGTGAACAGGGGGTGGATACGCAGTATTTT
once,TRBV28,TRBD2,TRBJ2-1,CASSPSGGAFGNEQFF,TGTGCCAGCAGTCCTAGCGGGGGGGCCTTTGGGAATGAGCAGTTCTTC
.,TRBV7-3,TRBD1,TRBJ2-6,CASSKDRTFKDSGANVLTF,TGTGCCAGCAGCAAGGACAGGACGTTTAAAGACTCTGGGGCCAACGTCCTGACTTTC
.,TRBV2,TRBD2,TRBJ2-1,CASSERGARNEQFF,TGTGCCAGCAGTGAGCGGGGGGCCCGGAATGAGCAGTTCTTC
.,TRBV5-1,TRBD1,TRBJ1-2,CASSPGQGAFYGYTF,TGCGCCAGCAGCCCGGGGCAGGGGGCGTTCTATGGCTACACCTTC
.,TRBV6-5,.,TRBJ2-7,CASSRRGTEQYF,TGTGCCAGCAGTCGCAGGGGAACCGAGCAGTACTTC
.,TRBV18,.,TRBJ1-4,CASSSRAETNEKLFF,TGTGCCAGCTCATCCCGAGCCGAAACTAATGAAAAACTGTTTTTT
.,TRBV7-3,.,TRBJ2-7,CASSFDHFSYEQYF,TGTGCCAGCAGCTTCGATCACTTCTCCTACGAGCAGTACTTC
once,TRBV6-6,.,TRBJ2-3,CASSRRGSGTRVDTQYF,TGTGCCAGCAGTCGCCGGGGATCTGGCACTAGGGTTGATACGCAGTATTTT
.,TRBV2,.,TRBJ1-2,CASSAGGLHGYTF,TGTGCCAGCAGTGCGGGGGGCTTGCATGGCTACACCTTC
.,TRBV5-5,TRBD1,TRBJ1-3,CASSLAHLQGNGNTIYF,TGTGCCAGCAGCTTGGCCCACCTACAGGGGAATGGAAACACCATATATTTT
.,TRBV9,.,TRBJ1-4,CASSAEEGEKLFF,TGTGCCAGCAGCGCCGAGGAGGGGGAAAAACTGTTTTTT
.,TRBV2,.,TRBJ2-5,CAGGRGRREETQYF,TGTGCCGGCGGAAGGGGGAGACGGGAAGAGACCCAGTACTTC
.,TRBV7-7,.,TRBJ2-7,CASSLSAGAYEQYF,TGTGCCAGCAGCTTATCGGCAGGGGCATACGAGCAGTACTTC
few,TRBV6-2/TRBV6-3,.,TRBJ2-1,CASRSVGSYNEQFF,TGTGCCAGCCGTTCCGTCGGCTCCTACAATGAGCAGTTCTTC
.,TRBV2,TRBD2,TRBJ2-1,CASSHHSGGANNEQFF,TGTGCCAGCAGTCATCATAGCGGGGGGGCGAACAATGAGCAGTTCTTC
.,TRBV6-5,.,TRBJ2-3,CASKLAVTSTDTQYF,TGTGCCAGCAAACTGGCGGTGACTAGCACAGATACGCAGTATTTT
.,TRBV18,.,TRBJ1-4,CASSPRDIRSDEKLFF,TGTGCCAGCTCACCCCGGGACATCCGGAGTGATGAAAAACTGTTTTTT
.,TRBV6-5,.,TRBJ2-1,CASRTGAYNEQFF,TGTGCCAGCAGGACCGGGGCCTACAATGAGCAGTTCTTC
.,TRBV30,.,TRBJ2-1,CAWSVGVYNEQFF,TGTGCCTGGAGTGTAGGAGTCTACAATGAGCAGTTCTTC
.,TRBV7-2,.,TRBJ1-3,CASSPYSGNTIYF,TGTGCCAGCAGCCCGTACTCTGGAAACACCATATATTTT
.,TRBV6-1,TRBD1,TRBJ1-2,CASSEPGRDSGYGYTF,TGTGCCAGCAGTGAACCCGGTAGGGACAGCGGCTATGGCTACACCTTC
.,TRBV18,TRBD1,TRBJ1-1,CATSRGANTEAFF,TGTGCCACCTCCAGGGGGGCTAACACTGAAGCTTTCTTT
many,TRBV5-4,TRBD2,TRBJ2-3,CASTPPGLAGEGTQYF,TGTGCCAGCACCCCACCCGGACTAGCGGGGGAGGGGACGCAGTATTTT